These 6 T cell receptor beta chains share one sample of origin, sequenced in a study of cytomegalovirus exposure and HLA in healthy donors. Both 60 Vbeta primers and 13 Jbeta primers went into the PCR. Here immunoSEQ multiplex PCR was the method, and the copy in TCRdb shows in-frame clones only, minus some. The sample records about 170,000 clones, 65% to 80% being singletons. The specimen sequenced was PBMCs. The receptor source for this set is a woman between 50 and 59 years old in good health and CMV-seropositive.

J is TRBJ2-5 and V is TRBV5-6; 10 bases match TRBD2. The CDR3 is made up of 13 amino acids. CDR1 is SGHDT and CDR2 is YYEEEE in the germline V gene. V was pared by 5 bases and J by 13 bases, with 11 bases of the junction left unmatched. CDR3 sequence: CASSSTSGEGTYF. The CDR3 nucleotides are TGTGCCAGCAGTTCCACTAGCGGGGAGGGTACGTACTTC.

This rearrangement joins TRBV5-8 to TRBJ1-1; D is ambiguous. The CDR3 spans 11 residues. V lost 9 bases, J lost 1 base, and 7 bases lay in between. CDR1 and CDR2 (germline): SGHTS, YDEGEE. The CDR3, as DNA: TGTGCCACCACAGAGAACACTGAAGCTTTCTTT. This sequence encodes CATTENTEAFF.

The J gene is TRBJ2-3, the V gene TRBV5-5; 10 bases align to TRBD2. Per germline, CDR1 SGHKS and CDR2 YYEKEE (reference sequence). The ends lost 0 bases at V and 2 bases at J; junction bases unmatched: 3. CDR3 length: 16 residues. CDR3 sequence (DNA): TGTGCCAGCAGCTTGGGGACTAGCGGTTACACAGATACGCAGTATTTT. Residues: CASSLGTSGYTDTQYF.

The chain carries TRBV6-5 and TRBJ1-1; 7 bases are shared with TRBD1. After removal of 4 bases from V and 3 bases from J, the junction contained 5 bases not matched to a gene. The germline CDR1 and CDR2 sequences are MNHEY and SVGAGI. The CDR3 loop spans 14 amino acids. This CDR3 is CASSLWTGYTEAFF. Written as DNA, the CDR3 is TGTGCCAGCAGTTTATGGACAGGTTACACTGAAGCTTTCTTT.

The chain uses TRBV7-9 and TRBJ2-1, with D possibly matching TRBD1 (5 bases). The CDR3 runs 13 residues. Germline V gene sequence: CDR1 SEHNR, CDR2 FQNEAQ (reference sequence). V was clipped by 0 bases and J by 5 bases, with 5 bases between them. CDR3 in amino acids: CASSLAGDNEQFF. In DNA form, the CDR3 reads TGTGCCAGCAGCTTAGCAGGGGACAATGAGCAGTTCTTC.

This chain uses TRBV30 with TRBJ1-6; D is unclear. V lost 3 bases, J lost 8 bases, and 11 bases lay in between. The CDR3 contains 13 residues. Germline CDR1 GTSNPN, CDR2 SVGIG (reference sequence). The CDR3 loop reads CAWRDYPDSPLHF. CDR3 sequence (DNA): TGTGCCTGGAGGGACTACCCGGATTCACCCCTCCACTTT.